The 2 T cell receptor beta chains reported below all come from one sample, sequenced in a study of shared clonotypes between healthy human individuals. Positively selected for CCR7, the CD45RO-negative cells used as naive CD8 cells excluded terminally differentiated effector memory CD45RA+ cells. The protocol was immunoSEQ multiplex PCR, while the TCRdb copy is restricted to in-frame clones and leaves out a portion. In the table there are about 2.1 million clones, 93% of which are singletons. The sequencing input was naive CD8+ T cells from PBMCs. The origin of the receptors is a man in his late teens or twenties in good health. Some clones in this sample may be carry-over from other donors' samples.

About this clone itself: The sample holds other DNA sequences that translate to the same CDR3. The CDR3 sequence is CASSQVGGVTEAFF. DNA for the CDR3: TGCGCCAGCAGCCAAGTTGGGGGGGTAACTGAAGCTTTCTTT. The J gene is TRBJ1-1, the V gene TRBV4-1; possible D gene TRBD1, 5 bases. Between the trimmed V and J ends, which lost 1 base and 5 bases, there was a span of 11 bases. Germline V gene data show CDR1 as MGHRA and CDR2 as YSYEKL. The CDR3 extends over 14 amino acids.

The J gene is TRBJ2-7, the V gene TRBV15; no clear D gene. The CDR3 contains 16 residues. The germline V gene has CDR1 LNHNV and CDR2 YYDKDF (reference sequence). V was pared by 0 bases and J by 5 bases, with 17 bases between. The CDR3 loop is CATSRDNWRGNNEQYF. DNA of the CDR3: TGTGCCACCAGCAGAGATAATTGGCGAGGTAACAACGAGCAGTACTTC.